There are many counts of the clone carrying this TCR beta chain. Its antigen is as yet unknown. The data belong to a study of T cells in Graves' hyperthyroidism and ophthalmopathy. Notes on the study in general: A 13 V-J signature model discriminated ophthalmopathy versus stable hyperthyroidism. Peripheral blood also featured most of the thyroid clonotypes expanded above 0.001.

It was RNA transcripts that yielded the amplified TCR beta CDR3 regions. First-round RT-PCR of the TCR CDR3 relied on the HTBI primer set. TCRdb recomputed calls from the multiplex PCR reads with MiXCR, one row per CDR3 protein. The sample consists of 250,000 to 300,000 distinct CDR3 sequences, less than 15% of them appearing once. Germline V gives CDR1 MGHRA, CDR2 YSYEKL. The CDR3 is 15 residues long. V shed 0 bases and J shed 3 bases, with 12 bases lying between them. In making diagnoses, clinical symptoms, serum thyroxine and TRAb, thyroid ultrasound and orbital computed tomography were all used. Sequencing used blood. The rearrangement joins TRBV4-1 to TRBJ2-7; possibly TRBD2 for D (6 bases). The clonotype comes from a woman aged 25 to 39 with Graves' hyperthyroidism that later progressed to Graves' ophthalmopathy. The CDR3 DNA follows: TGCGCCAGCAGCCAAGATGAGGACTACCTCTACGAGCAGTACTTC. Translation: CASSQDEDYLYEQYF.